This T cell receptor (beta chain) was sequenced during a study of blood T cell repertoires in COVID-19. Study details: From the United States, Italy and Spain came samples of acute and convalescent COVID-19.

The method was immunoSEQ multiplex PCR; TCRdb's version includes in-frame clones alone and lacks a portion of them. The sample shows under 200,000 clones, approximately 83% of them seen only once. Material: peripheral blood. The clonotype was recovered from an elderly woman with active or convalescent COVID-19.

This CDR3 is CAIGALGGELFF. The CDR3 DNA sequence: TGTGCCATCGGGGCGCTCGGAGGGGAGCTGTTTTTT. The chain recombines TRBV10-3 with TRBJ2-2; TRBD1 is a possible D gene (5 bases). This CDR3 region has 12 residues. CDR1 ENHRY and CDR2 SYGVKD come from the germline V gene. V shed 8 bases and J shed 8 bases, with 12 bases lying between them.